This entry features one TCR beta chain sequence. Its cognate antigen is unknown. This record comes from a study of cytomegalovirus exposure and HLA in healthy donors. After removal of 7 bases from V and 5 bases from J, the junction contained 17 bases not matched to a gene. Germline CDR1 SGHTA, CDR2 FQGNSA. The CDR3 loop spans 17 amino acids. Primers for the PCR totalled 60 Vbeta and 13 Jbeta. Generated by immunoSEQ multiplex PCR, the TCRdb table keeps only in-frame clones and is missing some. The sample has under 200,000 clones; over 75% are singletons. The study's findings and limits: A later analysis reportedly found that, within productive TCRs, an Asian-associated ancestry cluster had fewer N-insertions than the mean observed across the roughly 700 donors. Further analysis was carried out later, and it showed several of the most significant clusters appearing linked to common viral pathogens.

The sample taken for sequencing was PBMCs. This TCR was recovered from a woman aged 50 to 65 in good health and CMV-seronegative. The chain uses TRBV7-2 and TRBJ2-7, with 10 bases lining up with TRBD2. The CDR3 DNA is TGTGCCAGCACCCCTCGGGGAGTAGCGGGAGGATTGGACGAGCAGTACTTC. It is translated as CASTPRGVAGGLDEQYF.